This T cell receptor beta chain was identified in a study of blood T cell repertoires in COVID-19. This table comes from immunoSEQ multiplex PCR, and its TCRdb copy is limited to in-frame clones, with some not included. Among 70,000 to 95,000 clones listed, approximately 92% were seen once. This clone was detected ten times or more. Material: peripheral blood. This clonotype was sampled from a woman aged 55-70 years with active COVID-19.

CDR3 bases: TGTGCCAGCAGCTTGACAGGCTATACGGTTAACTATGGCTACACCTTC. Its translation: CASSLTGYTVNYGYTF. The chain uses TRBV5-4 and TRBJ1-2, with a possible D match to TRBD1 (5 bases). CDR3 length: 16 amino acids. CDR1 and CDR2 (germline): SGHNT, YYREEE (reference sequence). V was clipped by 1 base and J by 1 base, with 14 bases between them.